This TCR beta chain was sequenced for a study of cytomegalovirus exposure and HLA in healthy donors (dated by TCRdb to between 2016 and 2019). About the full investigation: A later analysis indicated that the 90 to 150 validation repertoires were generated on the platform also employed for the roughly 720 repertoires of the first cohort. The study was designed to test whether signatures of past pathogen exposure could be identified by cataloging public T cell receptors. In addition to the first cohort of several hundred subjects, a separate validation cohort of some 120 different subjects was used. To predict cytomegalovirus infection status, the study brought together high-throughput TCR immunosequencing, statistical association of individual TCRs with disease status, and machine learning.

Library prep was done by the immunoSEQ multiplex PCR assay. In the original analysis: A statistical classification framework was built for diagnosing cytomegalovirus status from the catalog of TCR beta chain sequences. TCRdb limited this immuneACCESS table to in-frame rearrangements with V and J called. A share of clones is missing; checked studies link under half to unresolved V genes, and the rest is unexplained. The DNA was the basis for D and trimming; V, J and clone size are from that table. Present in this sample are 60,000 to 90,000 clones, 70% to 90% of which were seen just once. The ten most abundant clones make up around 3% of the sample. The investigation overall reported the following: In the study, 150 to 200 TCR beta chains were listed as associated with cytomegalovirus. In vitro tests confirmed that three of the cytomegalovirus-associated TCR beta chains recognize cytomegalovirus antigens. The classifier was reported to diagnose cytomegalovirus status with high specificity and sensitivity in both the original cohort and the validation cohort. Most TCR sequences were seen in very few donors, while some public TCRs were found in many individuals. Subsequent analysis determined that TCRs grouped into clusters in the first cohort also showed a tendency toward co-occurrence across the 120 or so validation repertoires, and about 94% of cluster scores exceeded 0. According to the authors, the approach could potentially be generalized to other disease states and immunological phenotypes. A later analysis had no HLA typing for the validation cohort, so co-occurrence there was scored across all 110 or so repertoires.

Comments on this clone: It has no known antigen specificity. At one end, the junction sequence differs from germline, possibly due to a read error.

Separate from the roughly 650-subject first cohort, the validation cohort of 120 subjects was the group to which the donors belonged. The CDR3, cysteine through phenylalanine, is 12 amino acids long. Only CDR3 DNA is held: 36 bases, read in frame from base 1. CDR1 LNHDA and CDR2 SQIVND were looked up in the germline V gene (reference sequence). Rearrangement joined TRBV19 to TRBJ2-1; TRBD2 lines up with 9 middle nucleotides. The receptor was derived from a man aged 25-40 years in good health and CMV-seronegative. Material for sequencing was PBMCs. This receptor has the CDR3 CASSIAGDEQFF. In nucleotide form, the sequence is TGTGCCAGTAGCATAGCGGGAGACGAGCAGTTCTTC. Where the CDR3 stops, the reference TRBV19 and TRBJ2-1 genes take over; the full variable domain is DGGITQSPKYLFRKEGQNVTLSCEQNLNHDAMYWYRQDPGQGLRLIYYSQIVNDFQKGDIAEGYSVSREKKESFPLTVTSAQKNPTAFYLCASSIAGDEQFFGPGTRLTVL.